This entry lists 15 T cell receptor beta chains sequenced from one sample in a study of blood T cell repertoires in COVID-19. Sequencing used immunoSEQ multiplex PCR; TCRdb keeps in-frame clones, though not all of them. The data contain 250,000 to 300,000 clones, roughly 89% of them singletons. What was sequenced was peripheral blood. The source is a middle-aged man with acute or convalescent COVID-19.

The chain combines TRBV12-3 or TRBV12-4 with TRBJ2-7; D perhaps matches TRBD2 (6 bases). The CDR3 covers 13 residues. Deletions cut 3 bases from V and 2 bases from J, with 8 bases between. The CDR3 reads CASSLGRPYEQYF. As DNA, the CDR3 is TGTGCCAGCAGTTTGGGGAGGCCCTACGAGCAGTACTTC.

V usage is TRBV11-2 and J usage is TRBJ1-1; D unclear. The CDR3 spans 14 residues. Germline CDR1 is SGHAT and CDR2 is FQNNGV. The ends were cut back, 0 bases at V and 4 bases at J, with 9 bases in the middle. The CDR3, as DNA: TGTGCCAGCAGCTTAGATTTGAGGAGCACTGAAGCTTTCTTT. Protein sequence: CASSLDLRSTEAFF.

This clone was recorded only once. This sequence joins TRBV25-1 and TRBJ1-4, with TRBD1 as a possible D gene (5 bases). This CDR3 spans 15 amino acids. The ends were cut back, 4 bases at V and 6 bases at J, with 15 bases in the middle. Per germline, CDR1 MGHDK and CDR2 SYGVNS. The CDR3 spells CASSGGSAGDEKLFF. In nucleotides, the CDR3 is TGTGCCAGCAGTGGGGGCAGCGCGGGGGATGAAAAACTGTTTTTT. The full variable domain, rest sourced from reference TRBV25-1 and TRBJ1-4, is EADIYQTPRYLVIGTGKKITLECSQTMGHDKMYWYQQDPGMELHLIHYSYGVNSTEKGDLSSESTVSRIRTEHFPLTLESARPSHTSQYLCASSGGSAGDEKLFFGSGTQLSVL.

CDR3 sequence reads: CASSGTSAGELFF. The CDR3 nucleotides are TGTGCCAGCAGTGGAACTAGCGCCGGGGAGCTGTTTTTT. The chain employs TRBV2 and TRBJ2-2; the match to TRBD2 covers 7 bases. The CDR3 spans 13 residues. V was clipped by 4 bases and J by 6 bases; unmatched bases: 2. CDR1 and CDR2 from the germline V gene are SNHLY and FYNNEI.

Notes on this clone: The germline gene is not matched at one end of the junction; a read error may be the cause. This specimen includes other DNA sequences encoding the same CDR3. The chain's CDR3 is CASSLSGQGMGQPQHF. DNA for the CDR3: TGTGCCAGCAGCTTGAGTGGGCAGGGGATGGGTCAGCCCCAACATTTT. This chain uses TRBV5-8 with TRBJ1-5; maybe TRBD1 (6 bases). The CDR3 runs 16 residues. The germline gives CDR1 SGHTS, CDR2 YDEGEE.

V and J are TRBV24-1 and TRBJ2-2; D is unresolved. V was pared by 1 base and J by 6 bases, with 8 bases between. Germline V CDR1 and CDR2: KGHDR, SFDVKD. This CDR3 is 14 amino acids long. CDR3 coding DNA: TGTGCCACCAGTGATTTTAACAGACCCGGGGAGCTGTTTTTT. Its protein is CATSDFNRPGELFF.

The genes are TRBV19 and TRBJ2-1, with TRBD2 as a possible D gene (7 bases). This CDR3 is 15 amino acids long. Germline V lookup: CDR1 LNHDA, CDR2 SQIVND (reference sequence). Trimming stripped 3 bases from V and 7 bases from J, with 16 bases between. CDR3 sequence: CASSMMGGRRNEQFF. The DNA of the CDR3 is TGTGCCAGTAGTATGATGGGGGGGCGGAGGAATGAGCAGTTCTTC. The full variable domain, in which reference TRBV19 and TRBJ2-1 provide the parts outside the CDR3, is DGGITQSPKYLFRKEGQNVTLSCEQNLNHDAMYWYRQDPGQGLRLIYYSQIVNDFQKGDIAEGYSVSREKKESFPLTVTSAQKNPTAFYLCASSMMGGRRNEQFFGPGTRLTVL.

The V and J genes are TRBV7-2 and TRBJ1-1; weak D call: TRBD1 (5 bases). Germline CDR1 and CDR2: SGHTA and FQGNSA. V lost 5 bases, J lost 4 bases, and 11 bases lay in between. The CDR3 runs to 13 residues. In DNA, the CDR3 is TGTGCCAGCAGCCCTCAGGGAGGCACTGAAGCTTTCTTT. Its protein product is CASSPQGGTEAFF.

The rearrangement joins TRBV14 to TRBJ1-6, with D maybe TRBD1 (5 bases). Trimming shortened V by 1 base and J by 11 bases, and 12 bases separated the two germline ends. The CDR3 contains 14 residues. Germline values: CDR1 SGHDN, CDR2 FVKESK. This CDR3 is CASSQVLGVTPLHF. The CDR3, as DNA: TGTGCCAGCAGCCAAGTCCTAGGGGTGACACCCCTCCACTTT.

The chain carries TRBV7-3 and TRBJ1-2; no clear D. Germline CDR1 is SGHTA and CDR2 is FQGTGA. The CDR3 has 15 amino acids. The V gene lost 5 bases and the J gene lost 7 bases, with 20 bases spanning the gap. The CDR3: CASSPFAGPSVGYTF. CDR3 sequence (DNA): TGTGCCAGCAGCCCCTTCGCGGGCCCTTCTGTTGGCTACACCTTC.

The chain is built from TRBV2 and TRBJ2-3; no definite D call. This CDR3 is built from 14 residues. V was shortened by 2 bases and J by 0 bases, with 6 bases between the two germline ends. Germline V CDR1 and CDR2: SNHLY, FYNNEI. In DNA, the CDR3 is TGTGCCAGCAGTGAAAGGCGGAGCACAGATACGCAGTATTTT. It translates to CASSERRSTDTQYF.

V gene TRBV2 combines with J gene TRBJ2-3, with TRBD2 matching over 8 bases. Germline loops: CDR1 SNHLY, CDR2 FYNNEI. V trimming: 8 bases; J trimming: 0 bases; junction bases outside the gene matches: 13. The CDR3 covers 17 residues. CDR3 sequence: CASGEAGGTFSTDTQYF. The CDR3 coding sequence is TGTGCCAGCGGGGAGGCGGGGGGCACCTTTAGCACAGATACGCAGTATTTT. The full variable domain, in which reference TRBV2 and TRBJ2-3 provide the parts outside the CDR3, is EPEVTQTPSHQVTQMGQEVILRCVPISNHLYFYWYRQILGQKVEFLVSFYNNEISEKSEIFDDQFSVERPDGSNFTLKIRSTKLEDSAMYFCASGEAGGTFSTDTQYFGPGTRLTVL.

The chain uses TRBV24-1 and TRBJ1-3, with D maybe TRBD1 (6 bases). CDR3 length: 15 residues. Germline-derived CDR1 and CDR2 are KGHDR and SFDVKD. Trimming pared 3 bases from V and 0 bases from J, leaving 8 bases between. The CDR3, as DNA: TGTGCCACCAGTGATGGGACAAGCTCTGGAAACACCATATATTTT. Residues: CATSDGTSSGNTIYF.

The V and J genes are TRBV10-2 and TRBJ1-1; 7 positions match TRBD1. CDR3 size: 15 residues. V trimming: 5 bases; J trimming: 2 bases; junction bases outside the gene matches: 8. From germline, CDR1 is WSHSY and CDR2 SAAADI. CDR3 sequence reads: CASSHAGTANTEAFF. The CDR3 bases are TGCGCCAGCAGTCACGCCGGGACAGCCAACACTGAAGCTTTCTTT.

The chain joins TRBV29-1 to TRBJ2-7; 10 bases line up with TRBD1. V dropped 4 bases and J dropped 5; count of bases not matched to a gene: 8. This CDR3 comprises 14 residues. Germline loops: CDR1 SQVTM, CDR2 ANQGSEA. The CDR3 nucleotides are TGCAGCGTTGTCTCATCCGGGACAGGGGACGAGCAGTACTTC. This codes for CSVVSSGTGDEQYF.